This entry lists 8 T cell receptor beta chains sequenced from one sample in a study of OX40 agonist ivuxolimab in advanced cancers. Profiled with immunoSEQ multiplex PCR; TCRdb holds only in-frame clones, not every one. The sample lists about 150,000 clones; 90% to 95% were seen once. Material: CD4+ or CD8+ T cells sorted from blood, obtained in a trial of the OX40 agonist ivuxolimab. These receptors all come from an adult with an advanced solid tumor such as melanoma, head and neck, liver or kidney cancer.

This sequence joins TRBV5-1 and TRBJ1-2; D is perhaps TRBD1 (5 bases). Deletions cut 4 bases from V and 6 bases from J, with 10 bases between. Germline CDR1 and CDR2: SGHRS and YFSETQ. There are 12 residues in the CDR3. Here the CDR3 DNA reads TGCGCCAGCAGCCGGGGGGAGGATGGCTACACCTTC. Translating it yields CASSRGEDGYTF.

The chain combines TRBV28 with TRBJ1-6; D not certain. The CDR3 is 14 amino acids. Trimming removed 7 bases from V and 9 bases from J, with 16 bases in between. The germline V gene has CDR1 MDHEN and CDR2 SYDVKM. CDR3 sequence: CASTLLDSRSPLHF. The CDR3, as DNA: TGTGCCAGCACACTCTTAGACTCACGTTCACCCCTCCACTTT.

CDR3 amino acids: CASSLTGPQETQYF. The CDR3 coding sequence is TGTGCCAGCAGCTTAACAGGGCCCCAAGAGACCCAGTACTTC. The rearrangement uses TRBV5-6 and TRBJ2-5; D is perhaps TRBD1 (6 bases). Germline V lookup: CDR1 SGHDT, CDR2 YYEEEE. Deletions cut 2 bases from V and 1 base from J, with 9 bases between. The CDR3 is 14 amino acids.

J is TRBJ1-2 and V is TRBV7-2, with D unclear. CDR1 is SGHTA, CDR2 FQGNSA, per germline. V lost 3 bases and J lost 8, with 16 bases in between. CDR3 length equals 14 residues. The CDR3 DNA reads as TGTGCCAGCAGCTTCAGTGGAGGGTTGGAGGGCTACACCTTC. This sequence encodes CASSFSGGLEGYTF.

The rearrangement links TRBV4-3 to TRBJ1-5; 8 bases line up with TRBD1. The V gene end was trimmed by 1 base and the J gene end by 1 base; junction bases not matched to a gene: 3. The CDR3 loop spans 16 amino acids. Germline lookup yields CDR1 LGHNA and CDR2 YSLEER. The CDR3 DNA is TGCGCCAGCAGCCAAGGGACAGGGAGGAGCAATCAGCCCCAGCATTTT. This encodes CASSQGTGRSNQPQHF.

This clone was picked up one time. The germline gene is not matched at one end of the junction; a read error may be the cause. This chain connects TRBV7-7 to TRBJ2-1; D perhaps matches TRBD1 (5 bases). The germline CDR1 and CDR2 sequences are SSHAT and FNYEAQ (reference sequence). The CDR3 totals 15 residues. The CDR3 DNA is TGTGCTAGCAGCTCCTTGACAGACGCCTACAATGAGCAGTTCTTC. Encoded protein: CASSSLTDAYNEQFF.

This chain links TRBV10-3 with TRBJ2-4; D is possibly TRBD2 (6 bases). V was pared by 3 bases and J by 7 bases, with 16 bases between. The CDR3 runs to 15 residues. Germline assignment: CDR1 ENHRY and CDR2 SYGVKD. In DNA form, the CDR3 reads TGTGCCATCAGTGATAGTAGAGGGGAGGCGAACATTCAGTACTTC. Encoded protein: CAISDSRGEANIQYF.

V gene TRBV28 combines with J gene TRBJ1-1; D unresolved. The CDR3 is made up of 14 amino acids. V was pared by 4 bases and J by 1 base, with 10 bases between. The germline gives CDR1 MDHEN, CDR2 SYDVKM. CDR3 sequence reads: CASSSVTANTEAFF. The CDR3 DNA reads as TGTGCCAGCAGTTCTGTGACTGCGAACACTGAAGCTTTCTTT.